Shown below are 5 T cell receptor beta chains from a single sample sequenced in a study of identical twins (TCRdb year 2016). Library preparation was by 5' RACE. TCRdb lists the instrument as Illumina HiSeq 2000. Using fastp trimming at Q25 and MiXCR clonotype assembly, TCRdb reanalyzed the public sequencing data and kept in-frame beta chains. CDR3 protein duplicates are merged, each entry listing the most common genes and DNA. The sample data list 700,000 or so distinct CDR3 sequences, and 21% of these were observed just once. About 4.3% of the sample lies in the top ten. These data were likewise used in another study, on T cells expressing NK-cell markers.

The sequenced sample consisted of PBMCs. The receptors shown here come from a woman between 18 and 30 years old in good health.

This rearrangement joins TRBV6-5 to TRBJ1-1; tentatively, D is TRBD1 (5 bases). Trimming pared 4 bases from V and 1 base from J, leaving 10 bases between. The CDR3 is 14 amino acids. Germline V lookup: CDR1 MNHEY, CDR2 SVGAGI. Written as DNA, the CDR3 is TGTGCCAGCAGTTTTCAGCAGGGGAACACTGAAGCTTTCTTT. Translating it yields CASSFQQGNTEAFF.

This chain links TRBV7-9 with TRBJ2-7, with TRBD2 matching over 11 bases. CDR1 and CDR2 (germline): SEHNR, FQNEAQ (reference sequence). V lost 5 bases to trimming and J lost 6 bases; unmatched junction nucleotides: 6. This CDR3 has 14 amino acids. For the CDR3, the DNA is TGTGCCAGCAGCAAACCGGGACTAGCGGTCGAGCAGTACTTC. This sequence encodes CASSKPGLAVEQYF. The whole variable domain, remainder taken from reference TRBV7-9 and TRBJ2-7, is DTGVSQNPRHKITKRGQNVTFRCDPISEHNRLYWYRQTLGQGPEFLTYFQNEAQLEKSRLLSDRFSAERPKGSFSTLEIQRTEQGDSAMYLCASSKPGLAVEQYFGPGTRLTVT.

This clonotype showed up just once. The chain uses TRBV7-2 and TRBJ2-3, with D possibly matching TRBD2 (5 bases). The length of the CDR3 is 15 residues. Germline assignment: CDR1 SGHTA and CDR2 FQGNSA. V was trimmed by 5 bases and J by 6 bases, leaving 18 bases between them. The CDR3 DNA sequence: TGTGCCAGCAGCCAAAGGGTCCTAGCCGCGGATACGCAGTATTTT. Translating gives CASSQRVLAADTQYF.

This clonotype was counted at least ten times. The chain joins TRBV27 to TRBJ2-6; tentatively, D is TRBD1 (6 bases). The CDR3 sequence is 15 residues long. V dropped 6 bases and J dropped 2 bases, with 11 bases sitting between them. The germline V gene encodes CDR1 MNHEY and CDR2 SMNVEV (reference sequence). CDR3 nucleotide sequence: TGTGCCAGCAGGTTACAGGGAACTGGGGCCAACGTCCTGACTTTC. This gives the protein CASRLQGTGANVLTF.

The chain is built from TRBV20-1 and TRBJ2-1; D uncertain. Germline CDR1 is DFQATT and CDR2 is SNEGSKA (reference sequence). CDR3 length equals 15 residues. V was trimmed by 0 bases and J by 0 bases, leaving 9 bases between them. CDR3 DNA sequence: TGCAGTGCTAGAGATGGCTTGAGCTCCTACAATGAGCAGTTCTTC. It translates to CSARDGLSSYNEQFF.